A single sample gave rise to the 21 T cell receptor beta chains below, sequenced in a study of T cell responses to AZD1222 COVID-19 vaccine (dated by TCRdb to the early 2020s). This specimen's time point label, per the study, means: about 28 days (+/-7) after the second vaccine dose. Libraries were made using the immunoSEQ multiplex PCR assay. TCRdb limited this immuneACCESS table to in-frame rearrangements with V and J called. A share of clones is missing; checked studies link under half to unresolved V genes, and the rest is unexplained. This sample is represented by around 270,000 clones; 90% to 95% of them were singletons. The ten largest make up less than 0.65% of the sample. This material consisted of peripheral blood, taken 28 days after the second AZD1222 dose. These receptors came from an adult who received the AZD1222 COVID-19 vaccine.

This sequence joins TRBV12-3 or TRBV12-4 and TRBJ1-2; D uncertain. This CDR3 spans 12 amino acids. The V gene lost 3 bases and the J gene lost 8 bases, with 10 bases spanning the gap. CDR3 region: CASSFGDHGYTF. The CDR3 DNA is TGTGCCAGCAGTTTTGGGGATCACGGCTACACCTTC.

The chain has TRBV18 and TRBJ1-3; TRBD1 agrees at 7 bases. Losses at the gene ends were 1 base for V and 1 base for J; bases not matched to a gene: 4. The CDR3 is 16 amino acids. Germline V CDR1 and CDR2: KGHSH, LQKENI. In nucleotides, the CDR3 is TGTGCCAGCTCACCACGAGGGGGCGCATCTGGAAACACCATATATTTT. As protein: CASSPRGGASGNTIYF.

The chain recombines TRBV29-1 with TRBJ1-2, with D unresolved. The germline V gene has CDR1 SQVTM and CDR2 ANQGSEA. Trimming left V 5 bases short and J 14 bases short, with 21 bases between. This CDR3 region has 12 residues. CDR3 amino acids: CSVRKRTEGGTF. For the CDR3, the DNA is TGCAGCGTTCGGAAACGGACCGAGGGCGGAACCTTC.

CDR3 nucleotides: TGTGCCAGCAGTGGGTCCGGGACTAGTCCCTACGAGCAGTACTTC. The encoded protein is CASSGSGTSPYEQYF. V and J are TRBV28 and TRBJ2-7, with 8 bases lining up with TRBD2. The CDR3 has 15 residues. The ends lost 5 bases at V and 2 bases at J; junction bases unmatched: 8. The germline gives CDR1 MDHEN, CDR2 SYDVKM.

The chain is built from TRBV12-3 or TRBV12-4 and TRBJ1-2, with D unresolved. CDR3 length: 13 residues. V shed 5 bases and J shed 3 bases, with 10 bases lying between them. This chain's CDR3 is CASSLKQDYGYTF. The CDR3 DNA follows: TGTGCCAGCAGTCTTAAGCAGGACTATGGCTACACCTTC.

DNA of the CDR3: TGTGCCAGCAGCCCGCGACTAGCCCCCCGAACGAATGAGCAGTTCTTC. Its translation: CASSPRLAPRTNEQFF. The V gene is TRBV21-1, the J gene TRBJ2-1; TRBD2 is the table's D call, not checked against the DNA. TRBV21-1 is termed a pseudogene. The CDR3 spans 16 residues.

With respect to this clone: Different DNA sequences within this sample yield the same CDR3. The rearrangement links TRBV20-1 to TRBJ1-5; weak D call: TRBD1 (5 bases). V was trimmed by 6 bases and J by 6 bases, leaving 6 bases between them. This CDR3 is built from 10 residues. CDR1 and CDR2 (germline): DFQATT, SNEGSKA (reference sequence). The CDR3 loop is CSAGGQPQHF. CDR3 DNA: TGCAGTGCGGGGGGTCAGCCCCAGCATTTT.

This CDR3 is CSASDRSNEQFF. CDR3 in DNA: TGCAGTGCTAGTGATAGATCTAATGAGCAGTTCTTC. This chain links TRBV20-1 with TRBJ2-1; D is unresolved. In germline, CDR1 is DFQATT, CDR2 SNEGSKA (reference sequence). V shed 3 bases and J shed 7 bases, with 10 bases lying between them. The CDR3 has 12 residues.

This chain uses TRBV9 with TRBJ2-2; 10 bases match TRBD1. The CDR3 has 15 amino acids. The J segment lost 6 bases and the V segment lost 4 bases, leaving 6 bases of the junction unmatched. Germline V lookup: CDR1 SGDLS, CDR2 YYNGEE. CDR3 loop: CASSSGQGVAGELFF. The CDR3 DNA sequence: TGTGCCAGCAGCTCTGGACAGGGGGTTGCCGGGGAGCTGTTTTTT.

The genes are TRBV5-1 and TRBJ2-7, with 9 bases fitting TRBD2. V shed 2 bases, J shed 1 base, and the junction held 4 bases outside the gene matches. This CDR3 is built from 15 residues. The germline gives CDR1 SGHRS, CDR2 YFSETQ. CDR3 nucleotide sequence: TGCGCCAGCAGCTTCACTAGCGGGTTGTCCTACGAGCAGTACTTC. As protein: CASSFTSGLSYEQYF.

V usage is TRBV7-2 and J usage is TRBJ2-2; 7 nucleotides agree with TRBD1. Looked up from germline, CDR1 is SGHTA and CDR2 is FQGNSA. The CDR3 spans 13 residues. Germline trimming cut 6 bases from V and 9 bases from J; bases unmatched to any gene: 7. The CDR3 sequence: CASSTTGVRELFF. In DNA form, the CDR3 reads TGTGCCAGCAGTACCACAGGGGTACGGGAGCTGTTTTTT.

In its sample, this clone was seen once. V is TRBV19 and J is TRBJ2-7, with TRBD1 as a possible D gene (7 bases). Germline loops: CDR1 LNHDA, CDR2 SQIVND (reference sequence). CDR3 size: 14 residues. V was pared by 4 bases and J by 4 bases, with 14 bases between. The CDR3 DNA follows: TGTGCCAGTAGTACCCCACAGGGGAGGTACGAGCAGTACTTC. Translation gives CASSTPQGRYEQYF.

V and J are TRBV5-4 and TRBJ2-1; 7 nucleotides agree with TRBD1. CDR3 size: 16 residues. Losses at the gene ends were 4 bases for V and 2 bases for J; bases not matched to a gene: 9. Per the germline V gene, CDR1 is SGHNT and CDR2 is YYREEE (reference sequence). The CDR3 nucleotides are TGTGCCAGCAGCGCCTCGACAGGGAACACCTACAATGAGCAGTTCTTC. This translates into CASSASTGNTYNEQFF.

The rearrangement links TRBV28 to TRBJ1-1, with TRBD1 as a possible D gene (6 bases). The CDR3 runs to 14 residues. Germline V gives CDR1 MDHEN, CDR2 SYDVKM. Trimming pared 5 bases from V and 7 bases from J, leaving 17 bases between. The CDR3 nucleotides are TGTGCCAGCAGTCCAAGGCACCGGACAGTTGAAGCTTTCTTT. Its translation is CASSPRHRTVEAFF.

This clone was counted once. The chain couples TRBV9 to TRBJ1-3; D gene uncertain. CDR1 and CDR2 (germline): SGDLS, YYNGEE. The CDR3 length is 14 residues. V was clipped by 4 bases and J by 0 bases, with 8 bases between them. CDR3 loop: CASSLGGSGNTIYF. DNA for the CDR3: TGTGCCAGCAGCCTTGGTGGCTCTGGAAACACCATATATTTT.

As DNA, the CDR3 is TGCGCCAGCAGCTTTAGCGGGGGGGCTGGTGATACGCAGTATTTT. It translates to CASSFSGGAGDTQYF. This chain joins TRBV5-1 and TRBJ2-3; 11 bases are shared with TRBD2. Germline V gene data show CDR1 as SGHRS and CDR2 as YFSETQ. V was pared by 2 bases and J by 6 bases, with 5 bases of the junction left unmatched. The CDR3 runs 15 residues.

This chain joins TRBV4-3 and TRBJ1-2; a possible D gene is TRBD1 (5 bases). From germline, CDR1 is LGHNA and CDR2 YSLEER. The CDR3 covers 14 residues. Trimming shortened V by 3 bases and J by 13 bases, and 21 bases separated the two germline ends. CDR3 sequence: CASSQGLSLAAATF. CDR3 coding DNA: TGCGCCAGCAGCCAGGGACTGAGCCTCGCGGCGGCCACCTTC.

The J gene is TRBJ1-1, the V gene TRBV15; D is uncertain. Germline CDR1 LNHNV, CDR2 YYDKDF (reference sequence). CDR3 length: 12 amino acids. The V end lost 5 bases, the J end lost 7 bases, and 11 bases lay between the germline ends. The CDR3 bases are TGTGCCACCAGCTCCTACTATGGTGAAGCTTTCTTT. Its translation is CATSSYYGEAFF.

This chain connects TRBV5-6 to TRBJ1-2, with a tentative D call TRBD1 (5 bases). Per the germline V gene, CDR1 is SGHDT and CDR2 is YYEEEE. The V and J ends lost 0 bases and 9 bases respectively, with 15 bases between them. The CDR3 contains 14 residues. The CDR3 DNA reads TGTGCCAGCAGCTTGGAGGGACTTTCAGGGAGCTACACCTTC. Translating it yields CASSLEGLSGSYTF.

The CDR3 sequence: CASSQYWARQGQETQYF. The CDR3 nucleotides are TGTGCCAGCAGCCAATACTGGGCCCGGCAAGGCCAAGAGACCCAGTACTTC. V usage is TRBV3-1 (or the pseudogene TRBV3-2) and J usage is TRBJ2-5; D remains unclear. Germline CDR1 LGHDT, CDR2 YNNKEL (reference sequence). This CDR3 comprises 17 residues. V gave up 2 bases and J gave up 1 base, with 17 bases separating them.

The chain couples TRBV27 to TRBJ2-7; the D gene is possibly TRBD1 (5 bases). Trimming took 10 bases from V and 11 from J, leaving 18 bases between them. CDR1 and CDR2 from the germline V gene are MNHEY and SMNVEV (reference sequence). This CDR3 comprises 11 residues. The CDR3 loop reads CAIRDSVREYF. The CDR3 nucleotides read TGTGCCATCAGAGACTCAGTCAGGGAGTACTTC.